A selection of T cell receptor beta chains follows, all from one sample in a study of lymphopenia after photon versus proton radiotherapy. Only in-frame clones appear in the TCRdb table, and some are missing; sequencing was by immunoSEQ multiplex PCR. The sample lists 68,000 or so clones, roughly 93% occurring once. This material consisted of peripheral blood, taken from a patient treated with photon-based radiotherapy. The receptors come from a woman in her sixties or seventies with pancreatic cancer. Each CDR3 is given with its conserved first and last residue. A D gene is named only where the DNA matches it firmly. Size is stated for part of the rows, as once, few or many counts, or as a class when the clone is expanded.

CDR3aa: CASSLGTSGRARYEQYF
CDR3nt: TGTGCCAGCAGCCTAGGGACTAGCGGGAGGGCCCGCTACGAGCAGTACTTC
v_gene: TRBV7-8
abundance: -
d_gene: TRBD2
j_gene: TRBJ2-7

CDR3aa: CASSYRRNTEAFF
CDR3nt: TGTGCCAGCAGTTACAGACGGAACACTGAAGCTTTCTTT
v_gene: TRBV6-5
abundance: -
d_gene: -
j_gene: TRBJ1-1

CDR3aa: CASSRGGTGANVLTF
CDR3nt: TGTGCCAGCAGTAGAGGAGGCACTGGGGCCAACGTCCTGACTTTC
v_gene: TRBV6-5
abundance: -
d_gene: -
j_gene: TRBJ2-6

CDR3aa: CASSPTGSLEAFF
CDR3nt: TGCGCCAGCAGCCCGACAGGGTCCCTTGAAGCTTTCTTT
v_gene: TRBV5-1
abundance: -
d_gene: TRBD1
j_gene: TRBJ1-1

CDR3aa: CASSDGRSAGEQYF
CDR3nt: TGTGCCAGCAGCGATGGGCGGTCCGCGGGAGAGCAGTACTTC
v_gene: TRBV9
abundance: -
d_gene: -
j_gene: TRBJ2-7

CDR3aa: CASRGSGTRSYEQYF
CDR3nt: TGTGCCAGCAGGGGTTCTGGGACACGCTCCTACGAGCAGTACTTC
v_gene: TRBV7-9
abundance: -
d_gene: -
j_gene: TRBJ2-7

CDR3aa: CASSFSGTDTQYF
CDR3nt: TGCGCCAGCAGCTTCAGTGGCACAGATACGCAGTATTTT
v_gene: TRBV5-1
abundance: -
d_gene: -
j_gene: TRBJ2-3

CDR3aa: CASSSSGSTFGEQYF
CDR3nt: TGTGCCAGCAGTTCTAGCGGGAGCACGTTTGGCGAGCAGTACTTC
v_gene: TRBV2
abundance: -
d_gene: TRBD2
j_gene: TRBJ2-7

CDR3aa: CASSLYGTGTTEAFF
CDR3nt: TGTGCCAGCAGTTTATACGGGACCGGGACCACTGAAGCTTTCTTT
v_gene: TRBV28
abundance: -
d_gene: -
j_gene: TRBJ1-1

CDR3aa: CASSFQQGLGEQYF
CDR3nt: TGTGCCAGCAGCTTTCAACAGGGCTTAGGCGAGCAGTACTTC
v_gene: TRBV7-2
abundance: once
d_gene: -
j_gene: TRBJ2-7

CDR3aa: CASRGGAGNTIYF
CDR3nt: TGCGCCAGCAGAGGAGGCGCTGGAAACACCATATATTTT
v_gene: TRBV5-1
abundance: -
d_gene: -
j_gene: TRBJ1-3

CDR3aa: CASSLAGTSSRTTGELFF
CDR3nt: TGCGCCAGCAGCTTGGCCGGGACTAGCAGCCGAACCACCGGGGAGCTGTTTTTT
v_gene: TRBV5-1
abundance: -
d_gene: TRBD2
j_gene: TRBJ2-2

CDR3aa: CASTTPWTSGNEQFF
CDR3nt: TGTGCCAGCACCACACCCTGGACTAGCGGCAATGAGCAGTTCTTC
v_gene: TRBV7-9
abundance: -
d_gene: TRBD2
j_gene: TRBJ2-1

CDR3aa: CASSPTGTVNTDTQYF
CDR3nt: TGTGCCAGCAGCCCTACCGGGACAGTAAACACAGATACGCAGTATTTT
v_gene: TRBV27
abundance: -
d_gene: TRBD1
j_gene: TRBJ2-3

CDR3aa: CASSSSRLTGELFF
CDR3nt: TGTGCCAGCAGTTCTAGCAGGTTAACCGGGGAGCTGTTTTTT
v_gene: TRBV7-2
abundance: -
d_gene: -
j_gene: TRBJ2-2

CDR3aa: CASSPQGGRRDQPQHF
CDR3nt: TGTGCCAGCAGCCCACAGGGTGGAAGGAGGGATCAGCCCCAGCATTTT
v_gene: TRBV5-5
abundance: -
d_gene: -
j_gene: TRBJ1-5

CDR3aa: CASSPGFGGEQYF
CDR3nt: TGTGCCAGCAGCCCGGGTTTCGGGGGGGAGCAGTACTTC
v_gene: TRBV14
abundance: -
d_gene: TRBD2
j_gene: TRBJ2-7

CDR3aa: CASSVGVGAEQFF
CDR3nt: TGTGCCAGCAGTGTAGGGGTTGGGGCTGAGCAGTTCTTC
v_gene: TRBV2
abundance: -
d_gene: -
j_gene: TRBJ2-1

CDR3aa: CASSSTRGRGGYTF
CDR3nt: TGTGCCAGCAGCTCGACCCGCGGAAGAGGGGGCTACACCTTC
v_gene: TRBV14
abundance: -
d_gene: -
j_gene: TRBJ1-2

CDR3aa: CASSLEHAGAGAYEQYF
CDR3nt: TGTGCCAGCAGCTTAGAGCACGCAGGGGCGGGAGCTTACGAGCAGTACTTC
v_gene: TRBV11-2
abundance: -
d_gene: -
j_gene: TRBJ2-7

CDR3aa: CASSPAGANPAYEQYF
CDR3nt: TGTGCCAGTAGTCCAGCCGGAGCGAATCCCGCCTACGAGCAGTACTTC
v_gene: TRBV19
abundance: -
d_gene: -
j_gene: TRBJ2-7

CDR3aa: CASSLDVRWGTEAFF
CDR3nt: TGTGCCAGCAGCTTAGACGTGCGGTGGGGCACTGAAGCTTTCTTT
v_gene: TRBV5-5
abundance: -
d_gene: -
j_gene: TRBJ1-1

CDR3aa: CASSTPVNTEAFF
CDR3nt: TGTGCCAGTAGTACGCCAGTGAACACTGAAGCTTTCTTT
v_gene: TRBV19
abundance: -
d_gene: -
j_gene: TRBJ1-1

CDR3aa: CSASGVGEQYF
CDR3nt: TGCAGTGCTAGTGGGGTGGGGGAGCAGTACTTC
v_gene: TRBV20-1
abundance: -
d_gene: -
j_gene: TRBJ2-7

CDR3aa: CSVVAKGQSSYNEQFF
CDR3nt: TGCAGCGTTGTTGCCAAGGGACAGAGCTCCTACAATGAGCAGTTCTTC
v_gene: TRBV29-1
abundance: once
d_gene: TRBD1
j_gene: TRBJ2-1

CDR3aa: CASKLAGGGETQYF
CDR3nt: TGTGCCAGCAAATTGGCGGGGGGAGGGGAGACCCAGTACTTC
v_gene: TRBV6-5
abundance: -
d_gene: TRBD2
j_gene: TRBJ2-5

CDR3aa: CASSELVETQYF
CDR3nt: TGTGCCAGCAGTGAACTCGTGGAGACCCAGTACTTC
v_gene: TRBV2
abundance: -
d_gene: -
j_gene: TRBJ2-5

CDR3aa: CASSLVSGSYEQYF
CDR3nt: TGTGCCAGCAGCTTGGTGTCGGGCTCCTACGAGCAGTACTTC
v_gene: TRBV5-5
abundance: -
d_gene: -
j_gene: TRBJ2-7

CDR3aa: CASSWVGNEQFF
CDR3nt: TGTGCCAGCAGCTGGGTAGGAAATGAGCAGTTCTTC
v_gene: TRBV7-2
abundance: -
d_gene: -
j_gene: TRBJ2-1

CDR3aa: CASSRGTSGNNEQFF
CDR3nt: TGTGCCAGCAGTCGCGGGACTAGCGGGAACAATGAGCAGTTCTTC
v_gene: TRBV6-4
abundance: -
d_gene: TRBD2
j_gene: TRBJ2-1

CDR3aa: CAWSETSYSYEQYF
CDR3nt: TGTGCCTGGTCCGAGACTTCCTACTCCTACGAGCAGTACTTC
v_gene: TRBV30
abundance: once
d_gene: -
j_gene: TRBJ2-7

CDR3aa: CASSTLAGGPTGELFF
CDR3nt: TGTGCCAGTAGTACCTTAGCGGGAGGGCCCACCGGGGAGCTGTTTTTT
v_gene: TRBV19
abundance: -
d_gene: TRBD2
j_gene: TRBJ2-2

CDR3aa: CASSPLAGGPTDTQYF
CDR3nt: TGTGCCAGCTCACCACTAGCGGGAGGCCCCACAGATACGCAGTATTTT
v_gene: TRBV18
abundance: -
d_gene: TRBD2
j_gene: TRBJ2-3

CDR3aa: CASSPSGWGSQETQYF
CDR3nt: TGTGCCAGCAGTCCCTCGGGATGGGGCAGCCAAGAGACCCAGTACTTC
v_gene: TRBV28
abundance: -
d_gene: -
j_gene: TRBJ2-5

CDR3aa: CASSLAQASPGWGYTF
CDR3nt: TGTGCCAGCAGCTTAGCGCAGGCGTCCCCAGGGTGGGGCTACACCTTC
v_gene: TRBV7-2
abundance: -
d_gene: -
j_gene: TRBJ1-2

CDR3aa: CASIEEGGSNQPQHF
CDR3nt: TGTGCCAGCATCGAGGAGGGAGGGAGCAATCAGCCCCAGCATTTT
v_gene: TRBV2
abundance: -
d_gene: -
j_gene: TRBJ1-5

CDR3aa: CSATNGGNEQFF
CDR3nt: TGCAGCGCGACGAACGGGGGGAATGAGCAGTTCTTC
v_gene: TRBV29-1
abundance: -
d_gene: TRBD2
j_gene: TRBJ2-1

CDR3aa: CASSPDSNQPQHF
CDR3nt: TGTGCCAGCTCACCCGACAGCAATCAGCCCCAGCATTTT
v_gene: TRBV18
abundance: -
d_gene: -
j_gene: TRBJ1-5

CDR3aa: CATRGVYEQYF
CDR3nt: TGTGCCACCCGGGGGGTGTACGAGCAGTACTTC
v_gene: TRBV10-3
abundance: -
d_gene: TRBD2
j_gene: TRBJ2-7

CDR3aa: CASSRSTDEKLFF
CDR3nt: TGTGCCAGCAGCCGCTCGACCGACGAAAAACTGTTTTTT
v_gene: TRBV7-9
abundance: once
d_gene: -
j_gene: TRBJ1-4

CDR3aa: CASSGALITGELFF
CDR3nt: TGTGCCAGCAGTGGAGCCCTTATCACCGGGGAGCTGTTTTTT
v_gene: TRBV28
abundance: -
d_gene: -
j_gene: TRBJ2-2

CDR3aa: CASSQDPGISSPLHF
CDR3nt: TGCGCCAGCAGCCAAGATCCCGGGATCTCTTCACCCCTCCACTTT
v_gene: TRBV4-1
abundance: -
d_gene: -
j_gene: TRBJ1-6

CDR3aa: CASSEAGGGTDTQYF
CDR3nt: TGTGCCAGCAGTGAAGCTGGTGGGGGCACAGATACGCAGTATTTT
v_gene: TRBV2
abundance: -
d_gene: -
j_gene: TRBJ2-3

CDR3aa: CASSLKNGRQTNEQYF
CDR3nt: TGTGCCAGCAGCTTAAAAAATGGGCGACAGACAAACGAGCAGTACTTC
v_gene: TRBV7-2
abundance: -
d_gene: -
j_gene: TRBJ2-7

CDR3aa: CASSPLGDRNTEAFF
CDR3nt: TGTGCCAGTAGCCCACTAGGGGACCGGAACACTGAAGCTTTCTTT
v_gene: TRBV19
abundance: -
d_gene: -
j_gene: TRBJ1-1

CDR3aa: CSVEGGDGTRQFF
CDR3nt: TGCAGCGTTGAAGGGGGCGATGGGACTAGGCAGTTCTTC
v_gene: TRBV29-1
abundance: -
d_gene: TRBD2
j_gene: TRBJ2-1

CDR3aa: CASSIQGVEGQYF
CDR3nt: TGTGCCAGCAGCATACAGGGAGTTGAAGGACAGTACTTC
v_gene: TRBV7-2
abundance: once
d_gene: -
j_gene: TRBJ2-7

CDR3aa: CASSLASLGDTQYF
CDR3nt: TGTGCCAGCAGCTTAGCCAGCTTGGGGGATACGCAGTATTTT
v_gene: TRBV7-2
abundance: -
d_gene: -
j_gene: TRBJ2-3

CDR3aa: CASSLDPMFGELFF
CDR3nt: TGTGCCAGCAGCTTAGACCCGATGTTTGGGGAGCTGTTTTTT
v_gene: TRBV7-2
abundance: -
d_gene: -
j_gene: TRBJ2-2

CDR3aa: CASSSGGARAF
CDR3nt: TGTGCCAGCAGCTCCGGGGGCGCTCGAGCCTTC
v_gene: TRBV7-9
abundance: -
d_gene: -
j_gene: TRBJ1-2

CDR3aa: CASSPDPGAEAFF
CDR3nt: TGTGCCAGCAGCCCAGACCCTGGCGCTGAAGCTTTCTTT
v_gene: TRBV7-9
abundance: -
d_gene: -
j_gene: TRBJ1-1

CDR3aa: CASSTGFGNQPQHF
CDR3nt: TGTGCCAGCAGCACAGGGTTCGGCAATCAGCCCCAGCATTTT
v_gene: TRBV11-2
abundance: -
d_gene: -
j_gene: TRBJ1-5

CDR3aa: CASSLGIAGTGELFF
CDR3nt: TGTGCCAGCAGCTTGGGAATAGCGGGCACCGGGGAGCTGTTTTTT
v_gene: TRBV5-6
abundance: -
d_gene: TRBD2
j_gene: TRBJ2-2

CDR3aa: CASSLAPRGEQYF
CDR3nt: TGTGCCAGCAGCTTAGCGCCGCGGGGCGAGCAGTACTTC
v_gene: TRBV7-2
abundance: -
d_gene: -
j_gene: TRBJ2-7

CDR3aa: CASSLDRFNTGELFF
CDR3nt: TGTGCCAGCAGCTTGGACAGATTTAACACCGGGGAGCTGTTTTTT
v_gene: TRBV5-4
abundance: -
d_gene: -
j_gene: TRBJ2-2

CDR3aa: CAISAGTGRAYEQYF
CDR3nt: TGTGCCATCAGTGCCGGGACCGGAAGGGCCTACGAGCAGTACTTC
v_gene: TRBV10-3
abundance: -
d_gene: -
j_gene: TRBJ2-7